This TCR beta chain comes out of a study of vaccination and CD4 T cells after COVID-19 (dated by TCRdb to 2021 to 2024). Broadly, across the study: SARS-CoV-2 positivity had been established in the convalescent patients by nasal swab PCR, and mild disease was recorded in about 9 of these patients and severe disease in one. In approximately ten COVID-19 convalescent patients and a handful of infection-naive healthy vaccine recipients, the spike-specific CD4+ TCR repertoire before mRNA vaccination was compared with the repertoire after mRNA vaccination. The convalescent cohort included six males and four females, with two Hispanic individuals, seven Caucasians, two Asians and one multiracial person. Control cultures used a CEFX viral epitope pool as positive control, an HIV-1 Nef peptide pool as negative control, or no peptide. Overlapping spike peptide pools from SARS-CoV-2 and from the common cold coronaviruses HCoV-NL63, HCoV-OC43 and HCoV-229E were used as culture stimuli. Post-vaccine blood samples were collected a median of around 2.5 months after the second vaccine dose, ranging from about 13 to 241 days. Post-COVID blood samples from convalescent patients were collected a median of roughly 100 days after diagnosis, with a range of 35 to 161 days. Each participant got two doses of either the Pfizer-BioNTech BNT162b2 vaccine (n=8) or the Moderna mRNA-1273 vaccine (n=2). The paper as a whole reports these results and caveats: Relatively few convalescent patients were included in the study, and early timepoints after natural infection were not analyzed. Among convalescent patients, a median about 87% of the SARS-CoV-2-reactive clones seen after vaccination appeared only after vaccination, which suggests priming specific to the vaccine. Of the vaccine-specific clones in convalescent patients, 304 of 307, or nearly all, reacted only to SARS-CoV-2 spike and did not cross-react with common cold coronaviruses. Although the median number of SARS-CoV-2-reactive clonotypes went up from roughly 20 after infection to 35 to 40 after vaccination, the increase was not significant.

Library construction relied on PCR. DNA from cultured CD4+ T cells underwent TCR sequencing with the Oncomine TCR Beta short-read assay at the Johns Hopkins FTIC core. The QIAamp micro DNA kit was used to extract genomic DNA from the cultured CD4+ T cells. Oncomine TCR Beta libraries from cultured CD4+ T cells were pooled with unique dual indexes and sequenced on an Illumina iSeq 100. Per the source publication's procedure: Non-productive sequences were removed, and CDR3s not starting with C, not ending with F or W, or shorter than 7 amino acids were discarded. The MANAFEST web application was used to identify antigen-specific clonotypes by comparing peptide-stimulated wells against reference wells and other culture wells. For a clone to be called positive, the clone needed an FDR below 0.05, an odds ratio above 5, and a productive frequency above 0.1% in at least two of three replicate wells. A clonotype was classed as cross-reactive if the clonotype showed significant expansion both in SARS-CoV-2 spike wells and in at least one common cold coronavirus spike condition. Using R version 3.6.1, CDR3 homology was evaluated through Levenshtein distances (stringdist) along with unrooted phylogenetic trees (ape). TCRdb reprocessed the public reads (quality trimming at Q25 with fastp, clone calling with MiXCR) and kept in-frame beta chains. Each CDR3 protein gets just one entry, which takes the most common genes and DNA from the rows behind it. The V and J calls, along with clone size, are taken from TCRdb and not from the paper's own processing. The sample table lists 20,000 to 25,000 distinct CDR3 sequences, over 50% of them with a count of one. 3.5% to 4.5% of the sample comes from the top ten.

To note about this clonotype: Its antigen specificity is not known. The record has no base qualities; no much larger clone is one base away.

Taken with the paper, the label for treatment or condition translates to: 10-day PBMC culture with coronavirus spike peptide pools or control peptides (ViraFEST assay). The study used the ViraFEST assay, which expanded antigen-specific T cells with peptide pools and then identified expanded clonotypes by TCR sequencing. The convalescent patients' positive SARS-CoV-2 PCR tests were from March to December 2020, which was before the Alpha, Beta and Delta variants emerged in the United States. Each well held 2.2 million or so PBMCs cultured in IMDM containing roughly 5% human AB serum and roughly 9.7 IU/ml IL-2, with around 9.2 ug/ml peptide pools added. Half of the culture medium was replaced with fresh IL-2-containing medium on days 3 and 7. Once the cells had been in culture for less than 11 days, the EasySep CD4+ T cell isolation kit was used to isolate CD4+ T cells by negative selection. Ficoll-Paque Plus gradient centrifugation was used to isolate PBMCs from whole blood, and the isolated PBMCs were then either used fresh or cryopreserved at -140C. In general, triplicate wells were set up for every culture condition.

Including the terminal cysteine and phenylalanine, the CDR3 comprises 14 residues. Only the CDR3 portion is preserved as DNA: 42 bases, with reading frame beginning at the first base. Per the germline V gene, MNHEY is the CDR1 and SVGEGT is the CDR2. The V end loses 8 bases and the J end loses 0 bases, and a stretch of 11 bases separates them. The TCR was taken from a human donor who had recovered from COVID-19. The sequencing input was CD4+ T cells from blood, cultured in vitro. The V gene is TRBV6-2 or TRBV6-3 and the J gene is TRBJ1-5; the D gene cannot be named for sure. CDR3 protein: CASCSKSSNQPQHF. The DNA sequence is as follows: TGTGCCAGCTGTAGTAAGAGTAGCAATCAGCCCCAGCATTTT.